This T cell receptor beta chain was identified during a study of T cell repertoires in cytomegalovirus infection. CDR3 size: 15 residues. V dropped 5 bases and J dropped 1; count of bases not matched to a gene: 7. Germline V gene lookup returns CDR1 KGHDR and CDR2 SFDVKD. TCRdb re-called the reads through MiXCR, storing one row per CDR3 protein. The sample shows fewer than 550,000 distinct CDR3 sequences, more than 20% of them seen only once. This clonotype was seen a handful of times. Its antigen remains unknown. General observations from the study: The study identified carriers of CMV plus the relevant HLA from cumulative public TCR beta family frequency.

The chain employs TRBV24-1 and TRBJ2-7, with 7 bases lining up with TRBD2. Sample: PBMCs. The clonotype comes from a human donor in good health (CMV status not recorded). Some clones in this sample may be carry-over from other donors' samples. The chain's CDR3 is CATSARTSASYEQYF. Written as DNA, the CDR3 is TGTGCCACCAGTGCCAGGACTAGTGCTTCCTACGAGCAGTACTTC.